The 7 T cell receptor beta chains listed next were all sequenced from one sample in a study of blood T cells in healthy people across ages. A second PCR, run for about 7 to 11 cycles, used a sample-barcoded 5' primer plus a J-beta primer mix. TCRdb used MiXCR to reprocess the 5' RACE reads, holding one entry per CDR3 protein. The repertoire has 1.5 million to 1.9 million distinct CDR3 sequences, around 40% of them found once; the top ten carry roughly 3.7%. Sequenced material: blood. The source of these receptors is a woman aged 18-35 years in good health.

The chain recombines TRBV29-1 with TRBJ2-2; D may be TRBD2 (5 bases). Trimming cost V 0 bases and J 7 bases, with 9 bases left between them. The CDR3 extends over 13 amino acids. From germline, CDR1 is SQVTM and CDR2 ANQGSEA. The CDR3 coding sequence is TGCAGCGTTGAAGATCGGGCGGGCGGGGAGCTGTTTTTT. Translating it yields CSVEDRAGGELFF.

The chain joins TRBV6-2 or TRBV6-3 to TRBJ2-2; D not certain. The germline V gene encodes CDR1 MNHEY and CDR2 SVGEGT. The CDR3 runs to 14 residues. V lost 2 bases, J lost 2 bases, and 6 bases lay in between. The CDR3 sequence is CASSYDPNTGELFF. The CDR3 DNA follows: TGTGCCAGCAGTTACGACCCTAACACCGGGGAGCTGTTTTTT.

The chain combines TRBV20-1 with TRBJ2-5, with 13 bases lining up with TRBD2. Germline assignment: CDR1 DFQATT and CDR2 SNEGSKA (reference sequence). V shed 5 bases and J 4 bases; nucleotides not matched to a gene: 16. The CDR3 runs to 18 residues. CDR3 nucleotide sequence: TGCAGTGCTCCGGGTGGCGCGACTAGCGGGAGGAAGGGAGAGACCCAGTACTTC. It is translated as CSAPGGATSGRKGETQYF.

This clonotype was seen many times. The V gene is TRBV7-2, the J gene TRBJ1-4; D is ambiguous. The CDR3 has 11 amino acids. In germline, CDR1 is SGHTA, CDR2 FQGNSA. Between the trimmed V and J ends, which lost 8 bases and 11 bases, there was a span of 12 bases. Here the CDR3 DNA reads TGTGCCAGCTCAATCGACATCAAACTGTTTTTT. As protein: CASSIDIKLFF. Full variable domain (remainder filled in from reference TRBV7-2 and TRBJ1-4): GAGVSQSPSNKVTEKGKDVELRCDPISGHTALYWYRQSLGQGLEFLIYFQGNSAPDKSGLPSDRFSAERTGGSVSTLTIQRTQQEDSAVYLCASSIDIKLFFGSGTQLSVL.

This sequence joins TRBV20-1 and TRBJ2-5; weak D call: TRBD1 (6 bases). The J call may be incorrect, as the DNA end agrees better with TRBJ2-4. The CDR3 sequence is 17 residues long. The germline gives CDR1 DFQATT, CDR2 SNEGSKA (reference sequence). The CDR3 nucleotides are TGCAGTGCTAGAGCAGGACAGCCGCGACTAGCCAAAAACATTCAGTACTTC. Translated: CSARAGQPRLAKNIQYF.

This clonotype occurred a few times. The J gene is TRBJ2-1, the V gene TRBV7-6; 7 bases match TRBD1. Germline trimming cut 1 base from V and 4 bases from J; bases unmatched to any gene: 10. Per the germline V gene, CDR1 is SGHVS and CDR2 is FNYEAQ. This CDR3 is 17 amino acids long. Here the CDR3 DNA reads TGTGCCAGCAGCTTAGGGGCCGGGACAGCAATTTACAATGAGCAGTTCTTC. It codes for CASSLGAGTAIYNEQFF.

This clonotype was seen only once. The genes are TRBV6-5 and TRBJ1-1, with 9 bases lining up with TRBD1. The V segment lost 2 bases and the J segment 0 bases; nucleotides outside the gene matches: 4. Germline V gene lookup returns CDR1 MNHEY and CDR2 SVGAGI. The CDR3 is 16 residues long. CDR3 DNA: TGTGCCAGCAGTTACCTCGGACAGGGGATGAACACTGAAGCTTTCTTT. This gives the protein CASSYLGQGMNTEAFF.